This T cell receptor (beta chain) came from a study of blood T cell repertoires in COVID-19. Turning to the study itself: From T cells, B-cell-depleted T cells, or PBMCs came the material, which was cDNA or gDNA.

Measured with immunoSEQ multiplex PCR; TCRdb has only the in-frame clones, and not every one. The sample lists hundreds of thousands of clones; about four fifths were seen once. Per the germline V gene, CDR1 is SGHNT and CDR2 is YYREEE (reference sequence). Trimming took 0 bases from V and 5 from J, leaving 9 bases between them. CDR3 length equals 15 residues. The rearrangement uses TRBV5-4 and TRBJ1-6; tentatively, D is TRBD1 (6 bases). The TCR originated in an elderly woman with acute or convalescent COVID-19. Input material: peripheral blood. Written as DNA, the CDR3 is TGTGCCAGCAGCTTGGGGACAGCAAATAATTCACCCCTCCACTTT. It encodes CASSLGTANNSPLHF.